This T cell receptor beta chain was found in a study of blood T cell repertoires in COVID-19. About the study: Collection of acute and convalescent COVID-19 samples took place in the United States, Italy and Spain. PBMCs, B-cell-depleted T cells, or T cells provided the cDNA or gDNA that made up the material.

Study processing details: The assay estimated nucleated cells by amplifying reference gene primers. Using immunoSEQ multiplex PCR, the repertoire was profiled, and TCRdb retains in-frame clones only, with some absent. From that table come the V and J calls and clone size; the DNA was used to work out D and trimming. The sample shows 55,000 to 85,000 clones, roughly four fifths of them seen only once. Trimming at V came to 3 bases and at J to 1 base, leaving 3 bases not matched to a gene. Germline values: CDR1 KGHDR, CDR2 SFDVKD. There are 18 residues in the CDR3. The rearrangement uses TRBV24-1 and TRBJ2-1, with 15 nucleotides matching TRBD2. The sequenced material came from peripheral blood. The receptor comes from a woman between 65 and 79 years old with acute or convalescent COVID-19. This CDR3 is CATSDPGTSGRSYNEQFF. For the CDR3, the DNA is TGTGCCACCAGTGATCCCGGGACTAGCGGGAGGTCCTACAATGAGCAGTTCTTC.